This T cell receptor (beta chain) was found in a study of shared clonotypes between healthy human individuals. Study observations and caveats: The study found lower generation probabilities in non-shared clonotypes than in those shared by all four donors.

In the original analysis: ImmunoSEQ sequences covered only the junction and lacked quality scores; filtering therefore differed. Method: immunoSEQ multiplex PCR; TCRdb's copy keeps in-frame clones and lacks some. The V and J calls and the clone size are those of that table, but D and trimming were determined from the DNA. In the table there are hundreds of thousands of clones, approximately 90% of which are singletons. On this clone: Its antigen is still unknown. The sample has other DNA sequences that encode this CDR3 too.

CD45RO-negative, CCR7-positively selected cells formed the naive CD8 fraction, excluding terminally differentiated effector memory CD45RA+ cells. Between the trimmed V and J ends, which lost 0 bases and 2 bases, there was a span of 2 bases. Germline lookup yields CDR1 SGDLS and CDR2 YYNGEE. This CDR3 comprises 13 residues. The sample taken for sequencing was naive CD8+ T cells sorted from blood. The TCR sequence derives from a man aged 25-45 years in good health. V gene TRBV9 combines with J gene TRBJ2-2; D ambiguous. The CDR3 reads CASSVENTGELFF. In DNA, the CDR3 is TGTGCCAGCAGCGTAGAAAACACCGGGGAGCTGTTTTTT. The full variable domain, rest sourced from reference TRBV9 and TRBJ2-2, is DSGVTQTPKHLITATGQRVTLRCSPRSGDLSVYWYQQSLDQGLQFLIQYYNGEERAKGNILERFSAQQFPDLHSELNLSSLELGDSALYFCASSVENTGELFFGEGSRLTVL.